This T cell receptor beta chain was profiled in a study of shared clonotypes between healthy human individuals. Study-wide results and caveats: Large depth notwithstanding, sorted-subset sequencing proved incomplete by rarefaction.

A word on this clone: Its target is not known. This same CDR3 is encoded by further DNA sequences in the sample.

This CDR3 has 11 residues. Trimming cost V 6 bases and J 4 bases, with 4 bases left between them. CDR1 MNHEY and CDR2 SMNVEV come from the germline V gene (reference sequence). DNA at about 210 ng, approximately 30,000 T cell genomes, went into sorted-subset replicate PCRs. TCRdb keeps only in-frame clones here, not all; method: immunoSEQ multiplex PCR. The sample consists of 630,000 or so clones, roughly 98% of them appearing once. Naive CD8 cells were CD45RO-negative, positively selected for CCR7, excluding terminally differentiated effector memory CD45RA+ cells. The rearrangement uses TRBV27 and TRBJ2-1; no definite D call. Sequenced sample: naive CD8+ T cells sorted from blood. This TCR was sampled from a man aged 25 to 40 in good health. The CDR3, as DNA: TGTGCCAGCAGCACATACAATGAGCAGTTCTTC. Translated, it gives CASSTYNEQFF.